The 30 T cell receptor beta chains in this list originate from one sample, sequenced in a study of T cells in Graves' hyperthyroidism and ophthalmopathy. Amplification yielded TCR beta CDR3 regions, with RNA transcripts as the source. First-round RT-PCR with HTBI primers amplified the TCR CDR3 region. Each CDR3 protein is one row after TCRdb ran MiXCR on the multiplex PCR reads. The sample consists of roughly 180,000 distinct CDR3 sequences, over 7.5% of them appearing once. The material sequenced was blood. The receptor set was obtained from a woman younger than 35 with Graves' hyperthyroidism that later progressed to Graves' ophthalmopathy.

This clonotype was counted many times. The V gene is TRBV29-1, the J gene TRBJ2-7; perhaps TRBD1 as D (6 bases). Deletions cut 4 bases from V and 2 bases from J, with 12 bases between. The CDR3 is 13 residues long. The germline V gene encodes CDR1 SQVTM and CDR2 ANQGSEA. DNA of the CDR3: TGCAGCGTTGTGACAGGCCGAACCTACGAGCAGTACTTC. It specifies CSVVTGRTYEQYF.

The sample holds a few counts of this clonotype. The chain recombines TRBV25-1 with TRBJ2-1; no firm D call. The CDR3 has 13 amino acids. The germline V and J ends were trimmed by 4 bases and 7 bases, with 11 bases remaining between them. The germline V gene encodes CDR1 MGHDK and CDR2 SYGVNS. The CDR3 coding sequence is TGTGCCAGCAGTGTAGTGATTCAGAATGAGCAGTTCTTC. Its protein product is CASSVVIQNEQFF.

This clonotype came up many times. This sequence joins TRBV7-3 and TRBJ1-1, with D unclear. V was cut by 1 base and J by 2 bases, with 11 bases left in between. The CDR3 is made up of 15 amino acids. Germline CDR1 is SGHTA and CDR2 is FQGTGA. Here the CDR3 DNA reads TGTGCCAGCAGCTTAAATCCGGGAGTAAACACTGAAGCTTTCTTT. This translates into CASSLNPGVNTEAFF.

This clonotype has a handful of counts. J is TRBJ2-5 and V is TRBV2; 8 bases align to TRBD1. Per the germline V gene, CDR1 is SNHLY and CDR2 is FYNNEI. This CDR3 comprises 14 residues. The V and J ends lost 1 base and 2 bases, in that order; junction bases with no gene match: 0. The CDR3 bases are TGTGCCAGCAGTGAAGACAGGGGGCAAGAGACCCAGTACTTC. Translating gives CASSEDRGQETQYF.

Notes on this clonotype: A much larger clone differs from this one at a single base, so this may be a read error. The chain is built from TRBV14 and TRBJ2-3, with TRBD1 matching over 10 bases. The CDR3 contains 17 residues. Germline CDR1 and CDR2: SGHDN and FVKESK. The CDR3 protein is CASSQFSGQGSTDMQYF. The CDR3 DNA reads as TGTGCCAGCAGCCAATTCTCGGGACAGGGGAGTACAGATATGCAGTATTTT. The full variable domain, in which reference TRBV14 and TRBJ2-3 provide the parts outside the CDR3, is EAGVTQFPSHSVIEKGQTVTLRCDPISGHDNLYWYRRVMGKEIKFLLHFVKESKQDESGMPNNRFLAERTGGTYSTLKVQPAELEDSGVYFCASSQFSGQGSTDMQYFGPGTRLTVL.

In its sample, this clonotype was seen many times. The J gene is TRBJ2-3, the V gene TRBV5-1, with D unclear. This CDR3 contains 15 residues. The ends were cut back, 4 bases at V and 2 bases at J, with 14 bases in the middle. Germline CDR1 and CDR2: SGHRS and YFSETQ. The CDR3 DNA is TGCGCCAGCAGCCCCCTCGGCGGAAACACAGATACGCAGTATTTT. Its translation: CASSPLGGNTDTQYF.

In its sample, this clonotype was seen many times. The chain recombines TRBV2 with TRBJ1-2; D is possibly TRBD1 (5 bases). There are 13 residues in the CDR3. CDR1 is SNHLY, CDR2 FYNNEI, per germline. Trimming took off 3 bases at V and 5 bases at J, with 10 bases between the two ends. Here the CDR3 reads CASSDSGGYGYTF. CDR3 coding DNA: TGTGCCAGCAGTGATTCGGGGGGATATGGCTACACCTTC.

This clonotype was detected ten times or more. The rearrangement links TRBV5-6 to TRBJ2-2; 9 bases line up with TRBD1. The length of the CDR3 is 16 residues. Germline CDR1 is SGHDT and CDR2 is YYEEEE. Germline trimming cut 6 bases from V and 5 bases from J; bases unmatched to any gene: 11. CDR3 bases: TGTGCCAGCACCCAATCCGGGACAGGGAAAACCGGGGAGCTGTTTTTT. This sequence encodes CASTQSGTGKTGELFF.

The chain employs TRBV5-5 and TRBJ2-1; maybe TRBD1 (5 bases). The V gene lost 4 bases and the J gene lost 10 bases, with 15 bases spanning the gap. CDR1 and CDR2 from the germline V gene are SGHKS and YYEKEE (reference sequence). CDR3 size: 13 residues. The chain's CDR3 is CASSLVGALEQFF. CDR3 nucleotides: TGTGCCAGCAGCCTGGTAGGGGCACTAGAGCAGTTCTTC.

In this sample, this clonotype turned up many times. The genes are TRBV20-1 and TRBJ1-2; D not resolved. Per the germline V gene, CDR1 is DFQATT and CDR2 is SNEGSKA (reference sequence). V shed 1 base and J shed 1 base, with 13 bases lying between them. The CDR3 has 15 residues. CDR3 in amino acids: CSARVYDGDNYGYTF. The DNA of the CDR3 is TGCAGTGCTAGAGTTTATGACGGGGATAACTATGGCTACACCTTC.

This chain uses TRBV7-3 with TRBJ1-1; D remains unclear. V was shortened by 5 bases and J by 1 base, with 8 bases between the two germline ends. CDR3 length: 13 residues. In germline, CDR1 is SGHTA, CDR2 FQGTGA. The CDR3 protein is CASSRIRNTEAFF. The DNA for the CDR3 is TGTGCCAGCAGCAGGATACGGAACACTGAAGCTTTCTTT.

This clonotype was counted many times. This chain links TRBV24-1 with TRBJ1-2; the D is unclear. Germline assignment: CDR1 KGHDR and CDR2 SFDVKD. The CDR3 runs 16 residues. Trimming cost V 3 bases and J 4 bases, with 17 bases left between them. CDR3 coding DNA: TGTGCCACCAGTGATAACACCCTTTCTGACCTCTATGGCTACACCTTC. It is translated as CATSDNTLSDLYGYTF.

This clonotype has at least ten counts. The rearrangement uses TRBV20-1 and TRBJ1-2; 8 bases fit TRBD1. Trimming at V came to 5 bases and at J to 4 bases, leaving 6 bases not matched to a gene. Germline lookup yields CDR1 DFQATT and CDR2 SNEGSKA (reference sequence). This CDR3 has 13 residues. CDR3 residues: CSAASDRGYGYTF. The CDR3 region has the DNA TGCAGTGCTGCAAGCGACAGGGGCTATGGCTACACCTTC.

The table lists this clonotype with a few counts. The chain carries TRBV20-1 and TRBJ2-3, with TRBD2 matching over 11 bases. The germline V gene encodes CDR1 DFQATT and CDR2 SNEGSKA (reference sequence). The CDR3 covers 16 residues. The V gene end was trimmed by 1 base and the J gene end by 5 bases; junction bases not matched to a gene: 8. The DNA of the CDR3 is TGCAGTGCTAGAGGGTTACTAGCGGGAGAACTAGATACGCAGTATTTT. It yields the protein CSARGLLAGELDTQYF.

The sample holds many counts of this clonotype. V usage is TRBV27 and J usage is TRBJ2-1, with D perhaps assigned TRBD1 or TRBD2 (5 bases each). The CDR3 totals 14 residues. V lost 7 bases and J lost 3, with 13 bases in between. Germline assignment: CDR1 MNHEY and CDR2 SMNVEV (reference sequence). CDR3 loop: CASTNGDGYNEQFF. The CDR3 DNA sequence: TGTGCCAGCACCAACGGGGACGGCTACAATGAGCAGTTCTTC.

This clonotype was seen repeatedly, ten times or more. The V and J genes are TRBV6-1 and TRBJ2-2; 9 bases match TRBD1. The CDR3 runs 16 residues. The V gene end was trimmed by 5 bases and the J gene end by 5 bases; junction bases not matched to a gene: 9. Germline values: CDR1 MNHNS, CDR2 SASEGT. The CDR3 loop reads CASSYRGRLGTGELFF. The CDR3 region has the DNA TGTGCCAGCAGTTACAGGGGGCGATTGGGGACCGGGGAGCTGTTTTTT.

This clonotype was counted once. This chain uses TRBV11-2 with TRBJ2-7, with 7 bases lining up with TRBD2. The germline V gene has CDR1 SGHAT and CDR2 FQNNGV. Germline trimming cut 5 bases from V and 3 bases from J; bases unmatched to any gene: 16. The CDR3 is 17 amino acids. CDR3 nucleotides: TGTGCCAGCAGCCCCGGGGGGTGGTACCAGACTTACTACGAGCAGTACTTC. It translates to CASSPGGWYQTYYEQYF.

This clonotype has a handful of counts. CDR3 nucleotides: TGTGCCAGCAGCGTAGTAGGGGACTCCTCCTACGAGCAGTACTTC. It yields the protein CASSVVGDSSYEQYF. The J gene is TRBJ2-7, the V gene TRBV9; D perhaps matches TRBD2 (6 bases). The germline V gene has CDR1 SGDLS and CDR2 YYNGEE. The CDR3 runs to 15 residues. Trimming removed 0 bases from V and 0 bases from J, with 10 bases in between.

This clonotype was seen at least ten times. The chain carries TRBV15 and TRBJ1-1; D uncertain. V was cut by 2 bases and J by 3 bases, with 19 bases left in between. Per the germline V gene, CDR1 is LNHNV and CDR2 is YYDKDF (reference sequence). This CDR3 has 17 residues. CDR3 sequence reads: CATSRPRGKSGDTEAFF. CDR3 nucleotides: TGTGCCACCAGCAGACCAAGAGGGAAATCGGGTGACACTGAAGCTTTCTTT.

This clonotype was observed many times. The J gene is TRBJ2-3, the V gene TRBV7-3, with no clear D. The CDR3 length is 13 residues. From germline, CDR1 is SGHTA and CDR2 FQGTGA. V was clipped by 2 bases and J by 1 base, with 4 bases between them. The CDR3 spells CASSLEGTDTQYF. CDR3 nucleotides: TGTGCCAGCAGCTTAGAGGGCACAGATACGCAGTATTTT.

This clonotype came up once. A read error may explain this, as a much larger clone is one base away. No conserved phenylalanine or tryptophan is present at the end of the CDR3, so a read error is the likely explanation. The chain has TRBV6-2 or TRBV6-3 and TRBJ2-7; the D call may be TRBD1 or TRBD2 (5 bases each). The germline CDR1 and CDR2 sequences are MNHEY and SVGEGT. This CDR3 comprises 15 residues. V was shortened by 6 bases and J by 3 bases, with 18 bases between the two germline ends. CDR3 residues: CASSRMGTGYYEQYL. In nucleotides, the CDR3 is TGTGCCAGCAGCCGAATGGGGACGGGCTACTACGAGCAGTACCTC.

This clonotype was seen at least ten times. The chain recombines TRBV27 with TRBJ2-3, with a possible D match to TRBD2 (6 bases). CDR1 is MNHEY and CDR2 is SMNVEV in the germline V gene (reference sequence). V lost 0 bases and J 5 bases, leaving 9 bases between the germline ends. The CDR3 is 14 residues long. In nucleotides, the CDR3 is TGTGCCAGCAGTTTATCGACTAGGGGAGATACGCAGTATTTT. Translated: CASSLSTRGDTQYF.

This clonotype was recorded many times. The CDR3 region is CASSGWSNQPQHF. The CDR3, as DNA: TGTGCCAGCAGTGGGTGGAGCAATCAGCCCCAGCATTTT. This chain joins TRBV28 and TRBJ1-5; no firm D call. V lost 5 bases and J lost 1, with 6 bases in between. This CDR3 has 13 residues. From germline, CDR1 is MDHEN and CDR2 SYDVKM.

The sample holds many counts of this clonotype. This chain joins TRBV2 and TRBJ2-7; D may correspond to TRBD1 or TRBD2 (5 bases each). Looked up from germline, CDR1 is SNHLY and CDR2 is FYNNEI. There are 12 residues in the CDR3. V was cut by 6 bases and J by 6 bases, with 12 bases left in between. The CDR3 loop is CASSIGGSEQYF. In nucleotides, the CDR3 is TGTGCCAGCAGCATTGGGGGTTCCGAGCAGTACTTC.

Ten or more counts support this clonotype. CDR3 sequence reads: CASSEVQETPNQPQHF. DNA of the CDR3: TGTGCCAGCAGTGAAGTACAGGAGACTCCCAATCAGCCCCAGCATTTT. The chain joins TRBV6-1 to TRBJ1-5; D is possibly TRBD1 (5 bases). V was cut by 1 base and J by 3 bases, with 13 bases left in between. CDR3 length: 16 amino acids. Germline V gene data show CDR1 as MNHNS and CDR2 as SASEGT.

This clonotype has just a few counts. The V and J genes are TRBV7-9 and TRBJ2-1; either TRBD1 or TRBD2 may fit D (5 bases each). The CDR3 consists of 17 residues. With 5 bases removed from V and 7 bases from J, the gap between germline ends came to 24 bases. Germline loops: CDR1 SEHNR, CDR2 FQNEAQ (reference sequence). The CDR3 nucleotides are TGTGCCAGCAGCCGCATTGTAGGGGACGGGGCCTTAAATGAGCAGTTCTTC. Translating gives CASSRIVGDGALNEQFF.

This clonotype appeared many times. The chain employs TRBV19 and TRBJ1-2; D gene unclear. The CDR3 runs to 17 residues. Germline values: CDR1 LNHDA, CDR2 SQIVND (reference sequence). The ends were cut back, 5 bases at V and 2 bases at J, with 21 bases in the middle. CDR3 loop: CASSSAAIGRLNYGYTF. The CDR3 DNA sequence: TGTGCCAGTAGTTCGGCGGCAATCGGCAGATTAAACTATGGCTACACCTTC. Full variable domain (missing parts from reference TRBV19 and TRBJ1-2): DGGITQSPKYLFRKEGQNVTLSCEQNLNHDAMYWYRQDPGQGLRLIYYSQIVNDFQKGDIAEGYSVSREKKESFPLTVTSAQKNPTAFYLCASSSAAIGRLNYGYTFGSGTRLTVV.

The chain carries TRBV20-1 and TRBJ2-1; D perhaps matches TRBD1 (6 bases). Germline lookup yields CDR1 DFQATT and CDR2 SNEGSKA (reference sequence). The ends were cut back, 6 bases at V and 10 bases at J, with 13 bases in the middle. The CDR3 covers 11 residues. CDR3 bases: TGCAGTGCAAGACAGGTGATCGAGCAGTTCTTC. It yields the protein CSARQVIEQFF.

This clonotype was found a few times. The rearrangement links TRBV4-1 to TRBJ1-2, with D hard to call. V was trimmed by 1 base and J by 2 bases, leaving 14 bases between them. Looked up from germline, CDR1 is MGHRA and CDR2 is YSYEKL. The CDR3 contains 16 residues. DNA of the CDR3: TGCGCCAGCAGCCAAGGTCTCGTTGTGGGAAACTATGGCTACACCTTC. This codes for CASSQGLVVGNYGYTF.

This clonotype was recorded at least ten times. The gene calls are TRBV9 and TRBJ2-1, with no clear D. CDR3 length equals 12 residues. Germline V gives CDR1 SGDLS, CDR2 YYNGEE. V was cut by 0 bases and J by 5 bases, with 3 bases left in between. CDR3 nucleotide sequence: TGTGCCAGCAGCGTAGAACACAATGAGCAGTTCTTC. Amino acid sequence: CASSVEHNEQFF.